The T cell receptor (beta chain) described here comes from a study of control samples from healthy donors and cancer patients. Assay used: immunoSEQ multiplex PCR; TCRdb lists only in-frame clones, some missing. The table has about 160,000 clones, over 95% seen once. V dropped 7 bases and J dropped 2 bases, with 6 bases sitting between them. Germline values: CDR1 SNHLY, CDR2 FYNNEI. The CDR3 covers 11 residues. The clonotype was recovered from a woman in her 30s in good health. The sequenced sample consisted of blood. This rearrangement joins TRBV2 to TRBJ2-7; D is uncertain. The CDR3: CASTEAYEQYF. DNA of the CDR3: TGTGCCAGCACAGAGGCCTACGAGCAGTACTTC. Full variable domain (rest looked up from reference TRBV2 and TRBJ2-7): EPEVTQTPSHQVTQMGQEVILRCVPISNHLYFYWYRQILGQKVEFLVSFYNNEISEKSEIFDDQFSVERPDGSNFTLKIRSTKLEDSAMYFCASTEAYEQYFGPGTRLTVT.